The 31 T cell receptor beta chains presented below share a single source sample, sequenced in a study of T cell repertoires in cytomegalovirus infection. One entry per CDR3 protein, called by TCRdb with MiXCR from the reads. The sample consists of approximately 500,000 distinct CDR3 sequences, around a quarter of them appearing once. Sample: PBMCs. The receptors come from a human donor in good health (CMV status not recorded). Some clones in this sample may be carry-over from other donors' samples.

J is TRBJ2-6 and V is TRBV19; no clear D gene. Trimming took off 4 bases at V and 0 bases at J, with 4 bases between the two ends. The germline CDR1 and CDR2 sequences are LNHDA and SQIVND (reference sequence). CDR3 size: 14 residues. This chain's CDR3 is CASSTFSGANVLTF. CDR3 coding DNA: TGTGCCAGTAGTACTTTCTCTGGGGCCAACGTCCTGACTTTC. Together with reference TRBV19 and TRBJ2-6, the CDR3 gives the full variable domain: DGGITQSPKYLFRKEGQNVTLSCEQNLNHDAMYWYRQDPGQGLRLIYYSQIVNDFQKGDIAEGYSVSREKKESFPLTVTSAQKNPTAFYLCASSTFSGANVLTFGAGSRLTVL.

The CDR3 coding sequence is TGTGCCACCAGCAGAGGGGAGGAGGGCAATCAGCCCCAGCATTTT. It encodes CATSRGEEGNQPQHF. This chain joins TRBV15 and TRBJ1-5; D gene uncertain. The length of the CDR3 is 15 residues. V lost 1 base to trimming and J lost 2 bases, with 9 bases between them. Germline lookup yields CDR1 LNHNV and CDR2 YYDKDF (reference sequence).

The genes are TRBV20-1 and TRBJ1-2, with no clear D. V gave up 6 bases and J gave up 6 bases, with 5 bases separating them. The germline CDR1 and CDR2 sequences are DFQATT and SNEGSKA (reference sequence). This CDR3 is built from 9 residues. DNA of the CDR3: TGCAGTGCGCAAGATGGCTACACCTTC. Encoded protein: CSAQDGYTF.

This clonotype has a handful of counts. V is TRBV28 and J is TRBJ2-3; 12 bases fit TRBD2. Per germline, CDR1 MDHEN and CDR2 SYDVKM. Losses at the gene ends were 7 bases for V and 2 bases for J; bases not matched to a gene: 7. The CDR3 consists of 16 residues. CDR3 coding DNA: TGTGCCAGCATGGGTCTAGCGGGGGGGTTCACAGATACGCAGTATTTT. The encoded protein is CASMGLAGGFTDTQYF.

The chain recombines TRBV12-3 or TRBV12-4 with TRBJ1-2, with no clear D. Between the trimmed V and J ends, which lost 6 bases and 2 bases, there was a span of 10 bases. The CDR3 has 13 amino acids. The CDR3: CASRRERNYGYTF. The CDR3 nucleotides read TGTGCCAGCAGGAGAGAAAGAAACTATGGCTACACCTTC.

In its sample, this clonotype was seen a few times. As DNA, the CDR3 is TGTGCCAGCAGCTCAGGGACTAGCGGGAGGTACCAAGAGACCCAGTACTTC. This sequence encodes CASSSGTSGRYQETQYF. The J gene is TRBJ2-5, the V gene TRBV7-4, with 15 bases identical to TRBD2. The CDR3 contains 17 residues. The germline gives CDR1 SGHVT, CDR2 SQSDAQ. V shed 4 bases, J shed 0 bases, and the junction held 3 bases outside the gene matches.

CDR3 amino acids: CASSFGQGAEKLFF. CDR3 bases: TGTGCCAGCAGTTTTGGTCAGGGAGCTGAAAAACTGTTTTTT. The chain combines TRBV12-3 or TRBV12-4 with TRBJ1-4; maybe TRBD1 (5 bases). Trimming shortened V by 3 bases and J by 7 bases, and 12 bases separated the two germline ends. The CDR3 consists of 14 residues.

This clonotype was detected only a few times. The chain joins TRBV29-1 to TRBJ1-3, with D unresolved. The CDR3 sequence is 13 residues long. Germline lookup yields CDR1 SQVTM and CDR2 ANQGSEA. The V and J ends lost 7 bases and 3 bases respectively, with 13 bases between them. The CDR3 DNA reads as TGCAGCGCTGCCCTGGCCGTTGGAAACACCATATATTTT. Translating gives CSAALAVGNTIYF. Supplemented by reference TRBV29-1 and TRBJ1-3, the full variable domain reads SAVISQKPSRDICQRGTSLTIQCQVDSQVTMMFWYRQQPGQSLTLIATANQGSEATYESGFVIDKFPISRPNLTFSTLTVSNMSPEDSSIYLCSAALAVGNTIYFGEGSWLTVV.

This clonotype has more than one count but fewer than ten. The chain couples TRBV6-2 or TRBV6-3 to TRBJ1-2, with 9 positions matching TRBD1. Germline CDR1 MNHEY, CDR2 SVGEGT. The CDR3 sequence is 17 residues long. V shed 2 bases, J shed 2 bases, and the junction held 9 bases outside the gene matches. DNA for the CDR3: TGTGCCAGCAGTTACCCCGGACAGGGGTACTTCAACTATGGCTACACCTTC. As protein: CASSYPGQGYFNYGYTF.

The chain recombines TRBV6-2 or TRBV6-3 with TRBJ2-7; the match to TRBD1 covers 7 bases. The CDR3 totals 16 residues. V shed 0 bases, J shed 4 bases, and the junction held 9 bases outside the gene matches. Germline values: CDR1 MNHEY, CDR2 SVGEGT. The CDR3 sequence is CASSYSPGTAQYEQYV. Written as DNA, the CDR3 is TGTGCCAGCAGTTACTCCCCAGGGACAGCCCAATACGAGCAGTACGTC.

Ten or more counts support this clonotype. The chain couples TRBV7-2 to TRBJ2-1; TRBD1 aligns across 7 bases. Germline assignment: CDR1 SGHTA and CDR2 FQGNSA. The V gene end was trimmed by 5 bases and the J gene end by 5 bases; junction bases not matched to a gene: 15. This CDR3 region has 17 residues. In nucleotides, the CDR3 is TGTGCCAGCAGCCTAAGGGGACAGCTAAACCCTAACAATGAGCAGTTCTTC. This gives the protein CASSLRGQLNPNNEQFF. The complete variable domain, with remaining parts taken from reference TRBV7-2 and TRBJ2-1, reads GAGVSQSPSNKVTEKGKDVELRCDPISGHTALYWYRQSLGQGLEFLIYFQGNSAPDKSGLPSDRFSAERTGGSVSTLTIQRTQQEDSAVYLCASSLRGQLNPNNEQFFGPGTRLTVL.

The V gene is TRBV30, the J gene TRBJ2-2; no clear D gene. The CDR3 runs 12 residues. Germline V gene sequence: CDR1 GTSNPN, CDR2 SVGIG (reference sequence). Trimming took off 0 bases at V and 2 bases at J, with 1 base between the two ends. The CDR3 bases are TGTGCCTGGAGTGTAAACACCGGGGAGCTGTTTTTT. Translation gives CAWSVNTGELFF.

This clonotype was seen a few times. The V call is TRBV2, the J call TRBJ2-1; maybe TRBD2 (5 bases). CDR1 is SNHLY, CDR2 FYNNEI, per germline. With 3 bases removed from V and 2 bases from J, the gap between germline ends came to 8 bases. The CDR3 covers 14 residues. The CDR3: CASSEREPYNEQFF. The CDR3 DNA reads as TGTGCCAGCAGTGAGAGGGAGCCCTACAATGAGCAGTTCTTC.

The sample holds a few counts of this clonotype. The rearrangement uses TRBV7-9 and TRBJ2-1; 13 bases are shared with TRBD2. The CDR3 runs 17 residues. The trim removed 5 bases at V and 10 bases at J, leaving 14 bases unmatched. Germline CDR1 is SEHNR and CDR2 is FQNEAQ (reference sequence). CDR3: CASSPRGGLAGEREQFF. The CDR3 DNA sequence: TGTGCCAGCAGCCCAAGGGGTGGACTAGCGGGAGAGCGGGAGCAGTTCTTC. The whole variable domain, filled in from reference TRBV7-9 and TRBJ2-1, reads DTGVSQNPRHKITKRGQNVTFRCDPISEHNRLYWYRQTLGQGPEFLTYFQNEAQLEKSRLLSDRFSAERPKGSFSTLEIQRTEQGDSAMYLCASSPRGGLAGEREQFFGPGTRLTVL.

This clonotype was seen at least ten times. This rearrangement joins TRBV7-2 to TRBJ2-5; maybe TRBD1 (6 bases). The CDR3 sequence is 15 residues long. Germline-derived CDR1 and CDR2 are SGHTA and FQGNSA. V was shortened by 5 bases and J by 5 bases, with 18 bases between the two germline ends. DNA for the CDR3: TGTGCCAGCAGCCGACAGGCAGCTGGGGTGGAGACCCAGTACTTC. Protein product: CASSRQAAGVETQYF.

The V call is TRBV25-1, the J call TRBJ2-1; no firm D call. Trimming stripped 2 bases from V and 8 bases from J, with 10 bases between. This CDR3 has 13 amino acids. CDR1 is MGHDK, CDR2 SYGVNS, per germline. The CDR3 DNA sequence: TGTGCCAGCAGTGAACCACCCGGCCATGAGCAGTTCTTC. This translates into CASSEPPGHEQFF.

This clonotype was detected many times. The chain links TRBV7-2 to TRBJ2-4, with D hard to call. CDR1 SGHTA and CDR2 FQGNSA come from the germline V gene. V gave up 6 bases and J gave up 2 bases, with 8 bases separating them. This CDR3 is 13 amino acids long. The DNA of the CDR3 is TGTGCCAGCAGGGAAAAATCCAAAAACATTCAGTACTTC. This gives the protein CASREKSKNIQYF.

This chain uses TRBV10-3 with TRBJ1-1; 8 bases fit TRBD1. J was trimmed by 7 bases and V by 4 bases; bases with no gene match: 8. The V gene's germline CDR1 is ENHRY and CDR2 SYGVKD. The CDR3 loop spans 14 amino acids. The CDR3 region is CAISGRQGSGEAFF. CDR3 DNA sequence: TGTGCCATCAGTGGCAGACAGGGGTCGGGTGAAGCTTTCTTT.

Regarding this clonotype: The junction differs from germline at one of its ends, possibly a read error. The chain combines TRBV28 with TRBJ2-1; a possible D gene is TRBD2 (6 bases). This CDR3 has 15 amino acids. Germline CDR1 is MDHEN and CDR2 is SYDVKM. DNA for the CDR3: TGTCCCAGCAGTCCCGGGACTGACTCCTACAATGAGCAGTTCTTC. This translates into CPSSPGTDSYNEQFF.

The V and J genes are TRBV6-6 and TRBJ2-7; 8 positions agree with TRBD2. V trimming: 10 bases; J trimming: 10 bases; junction bases outside the gene matches: 6. Germline-derived CDR1 and CDR2 are MNHNY and SVGAGI (reference sequence). The CDR3 has 10 residues. As DNA, the CDR3 is TGTGCCAACTCGGGGGGGCCCCAGTACGTC. Amino acids: CANSGGPQYV.

The V call is TRBV7-9, the J call TRBJ2-5; D gene uncertain. The CDR3 spans 15 residues. V gave up 3 bases and J gave up 5 bases, with 16 bases separating them. Germline values: CDR1 SEHNR, CDR2 FQNEAQ (reference sequence). The CDR3: CASSLGTMGRETQYF. The DNA for the CDR3 is TGTGCCAGCAGCTTGGGAACTATGGGCCGGGAGACCCAGTACTTC.

CDR3 sequence: CASGFEGQGRHEQYF. In DNA form, the CDR3 reads TGTGCCAGCGGGTTTGAGGGGCAGGGCAGACACGAGCAGTACTTC. This chain uses TRBV11-2 with TRBJ2-7, with D perhaps matching TRBD1 or TRBD2 (5 bases each). Germline V gives CDR1 SGHAT, CDR2 FQNNGV. The CDR3 runs 15 residues. V dropped 8 bases and J dropped 5 bases, with 22 bases sitting between them.

This chain uses TRBV5-6 with TRBJ2-2; D is uncertain. In germline, CDR1 is SGHDT, CDR2 YYEEEE. This CDR3 has 13 amino acids. With 6 bases removed from V and 3 bases from J, the gap between germline ends came to 9 bases. The CDR3 loop is CASNREDTGELFF. DNA for the CDR3: TGTGCCAGCAATCGCGAGGACACCGGGGAGCTGTTTTTT. The entire variable domain, with the rest obtained from reference TRBV5-6 and TRBJ2-2, is as follows: DAGVTQSPTHLIKTRGQQVTLRCSPKSGHDTVSWYQQALGQGPQFIFQYYEEEERQRGNFPDRFSGHQFPNYSSELNVNALLLGDSALYLCASNREDTGELFFGEGSRLTVL.

This clonotype has ten or more counts. This rearrangement joins TRBV27 to TRBJ1-1, with 8 bases fitting TRBD1. Looked up from germline, CDR1 is MNHEY and CDR2 is SMNVEV (reference sequence). V lost 1 base to trimming and J lost 2 bases; unmatched junction nucleotides: 3. The CDR3 runs to 15 residues. The CDR3 reads CASSLLGQVNTEAFF. The DNA for the CDR3 is TGTGCCAGCAGTTTATTGGGACAGGTAAACACTGAAGCTTTCTTT.

This clonotype was picked up many times. CDR3 loop: CASSLVAGLDTEAFF. The DNA for the CDR3 is TGTGCCAGCAGCTTAGTCGCAGGGCTGGACACTGAAGCTTTCTTT. This rearrangement joins TRBV7-2 to TRBJ1-1; D may be TRBD1 (5 bases). CDR3 length equals 15 residues. Germline lookup yields CDR1 SGHTA and CDR2 FQGNSA. V was trimmed by 1 base and J by 3 bases, leaving 12 bases between them.

This clonotype was counted only a few times. The chain joins TRBV6-2 or TRBV6-3 to TRBJ2-1, with 8 bases identical to TRBD2. This CDR3 has 16 residues. The junction had 11 bases not matched to a gene; V was cut back by 6 bases and J by 4 bases. CDR1 and CDR2 from the germline V gene are MNHEY and SVGEGT. The CDR3 bases are TGTGCCAGCAGCAAGCTCGCCGGGAGGGGATACAATGAGCAGTTCTTC. This sequence encodes CASSKLAGRGYNEQFF.

The rearrangement uses TRBV6-5 and TRBJ1-4, with D unresolved. In germline, CDR1 is MNHEY, CDR2 SVGAGI. V was pared by 0 bases and J by 7 bases, with 15 bases between. The CDR3 is 16 amino acids. CDR3 DNA: TGTGCCAGCAGTTACTCGATGACACACGCAAGTGAAAAACTGTTTTTT. Translated: CASSYSMTHASEKLFF.

The chain has TRBV6-6 and TRBJ1-4, with a possible D match to TRBD1 (6 bases). The germline gives CDR1 MNHNY, CDR2 SVGAGI (reference sequence). V gave up 8 bases and J gave up 0 bases, with 22 bases separating them. This CDR3 region has 18 residues. CDR3 sequence reads: CASLDRASSIPTNEKLFF. CDR3 sequence (DNA): TGTGCCAGCTTGGACAGAGCCTCCTCTATTCCAACTAATGAAAAACTGTTTTTT.

This clonotype was observed at least ten times. CDR3 nucleotides: TGTGCCAGCAGTTACCAGGGGGGTCTCGACTATGGCTACACCTTC. It translates to CASSYQGGLDYGYTF. This chain uses TRBV6-5 with TRBJ1-2; 7 positions match TRBD1. The CDR3 is 15 residues long. The ends lost 2 bases at V and 3 bases at J; junction bases unmatched: 6. Germline CDR1 MNHEY, CDR2 SVGAGI.

The J gene is TRBJ2-1, the V gene TRBV11-2; D gene ambiguous. Trimming took off 5 bases at V and 4 bases at J, with 6 bases between the two ends. This CDR3 has 12 amino acids. From germline, CDR1 is SGHAT and CDR2 FQNNGV. This CDR3 is CASSKGYNEQFF. The CDR3 region has the DNA TGTGCCAGCAGCAAAGGTTACAATGAGCAGTTCTTC.

This chain links TRBV7-8 with TRBJ1-2; D is perhaps TRBD1 (5 bases). Germline V gene data show CDR1 as SGHVS and CDR2 as FQNEAQ. The V end was cut by 6 bases, the J end by 7 bases, with 18 bases between. This CDR3 has 14 residues. CDR3 loop: CASSTNGGIIGYTF. CDR3 DNA sequence: TGTGCCAGCAGTACAAACGGGGGAATTATTGGCTACACCTTC. Supplemented by reference TRBV7-8 and TRBJ1-2, the full variable domain reads GAGVSQSPRYKVAKRGQDVALRCDPISGHVSLFWYQQALGQGPEFLTYFQNEAQLDKSGLPSDRFFAERPEGSVSTLKIQRTQQEDSAVYLCASSTNGGIIGYTFGSGTRLTVV.